Listed here is a single TCR beta chain. What it recognizes is unknown. The source of the sample is a study of cytomegalovirus exposure and HLA in healthy donors. Study-wide results and caveats: Later, an analysis showed that TCR beta chains associated with HLA were more clonally expanded than others that were equally common.

Healthy bone marrow donors made up the donor group. It was with 60 Vbeta and 13 Jbeta primers that the PCR ran. Clones were read by immunoSEQ multiplex PCR, and TCRdb kept only the in-frame ones, dropping some. The sample has 150,000 to 200,000 clones; more than 75% are singletons. The CDR3 consists of 13 residues. Trimming removed 5 bases from V and 7 bases from J; junction bases left unmatched: 6. Germline CDR1 is SGHDT and CDR2 is YYEEEE. Material for sequencing was PBMCs. The chain links TRBV5-6 to TRBJ1-5; TRBD1 matches at 7 bases. This TCR was recovered from a middle-aged woman in good health and CMV-seronegative. The CDR3 protein is CASSHDRDQPQHF. The CDR3 coding sequence is TGTGCCAGCAGTCATGACAGGGACCAGCCCCAGCATTTT.